These 11 T cell receptor beta chains were sequenced from one sample in a study of blood T cell repertoires in COVID-19. Profiled with immunoSEQ multiplex PCR; TCRdb holds only in-frame clones, not every one. This sample has under 500,000 clones, with 85% to 90% found just once. The sequenced sample was peripheral blood. The receptors originated from a woman aged 30 to 39 with acute or convalescent COVID-19.

The rearrangement uses TRBV18 and TRBJ1-1; no clear D gene. The V end lost 6 bases, the J end lost 2 bases, and 16 bases lay between the germline ends. The CDR3 loop spans 15 amino acids. Per germline, CDR1 KGHSH and CDR2 LQKENI. CDR3 residues: CASSRSTLRNTEAFF. The CDR3 coding sequence is TGTGCCAGCTCGAGGAGCACCCTTCGTAACACTGAAGCTTTCTTT.

V usage is TRBV9 and J usage is TRBJ1-2; D perhaps matches TRBD1 (6 bases). The CDR3 extends over 15 amino acids. In germline, CDR1 is SGDLS, CDR2 YYNGEE. V shed 4 bases and J shed 8 bases, with 21 bases lying between them. The CDR3 reads CASSPRGSSVRGYTF. CDR3 nucleotide sequence: TGTGCCAGCAGCCCGAGGGGGAGTTCGGTCCGGGGCTACACCTTC.

The rearrangement links TRBV7-9 to TRBJ1-2; TRBD1 matches at 8 bases. V shed 3 bases, J shed 5 bases, and the junction held 8 bases outside the gene matches. This CDR3 contains 15 residues. Germline loops: CDR1 SEHNR, CDR2 FQNEAQ (reference sequence). CDR3 DNA: TGTGCCAGCAGCTTTTCGGACAGGGAGGGGTATGGCTACACCTTC. Residues: CASSFSDREGYGYTF. Full variable domain (outside the CDR3, taken from reference TRBV7-9 and TRBJ1-2): DTGVSQNPRHKITKRGQNVTFRCDPISEHNRLYWYRQTLGQGPEFLTYFQNEAQLEKSRLLSDRFSAERPKGSFSTLEIQRTEQGDSAMYLCASSFSDREGYGYTFGSGTRLTVV.

The rearrangement uses TRBV29-1 and TRBJ2-4; D gene ambiguous. CDR3 length: 13 amino acids. Germline CDR1 SQVTM, CDR2 ANQGSEA. The V and J ends lost 5 bases and 2 bases respectively, with 10 bases between them. The CDR3 bases are TGCAGCGTTCGCGTAGAAACCAAAAACATTCAGTACTTC. Residues: CSVRVETKNIQYF.

This sequence joins TRBV27 and TRBJ2-3, with D unresolved. Germline V lookup: CDR1 MNHEY, CDR2 SMNVEV (reference sequence). V was cut by 5 bases and J by 2 bases, with 11 bases left in between. This CDR3 has 14 residues. The CDR3 DNA reads as TGTGCCAGCAGTCCCCGACTCTTCACAGATACGCAGTATTTT. Amino acid sequence: CASSPRLFTDTQYF.

The V gene is TRBV18, the J gene TRBJ1-1, with 7 bases lining up with TRBD1. V lost 3 bases, J lost 5 bases, and 3 bases stayed unmatched. The germline V gene encodes CDR1 KGHSH and CDR2 LQKENI. This CDR3 has 13 amino acids. Here the CDR3 DNA reads TGTGCCAGCTCACCGTACAGGGGTACTGAAGCTTTCTTT. The encoded protein is CASSPYRGTEAFF.

The CDR3 spells CAISERMRGTSGYQETQYF. The CDR3 DNA sequence: TGTGCCATCAGTGAGAGGATGCGAGGGACTAGCGGGTACCAAGAGACCCAGTACTTC. The chain is built from TRBV10-3 and TRBJ2-5; 12 bases are a match to TRBD2. CDR1 is ENHRY and CDR2 is SYGVKD in the germline V gene. This CDR3 is built from 19 residues. V lost 2 bases and J lost 0; bases outside the gene matches: 10.

The chain links TRBV7-9 to TRBJ1-2; 7 bases line up with TRBD1. V was pared by 6 bases and J by 3 bases, with 13 bases of the junction left unmatched. Per germline, CDR1 SEHNR and CDR2 FQNEAQ (reference sequence). The CDR3 has 16 amino acids. The DNA of the CDR3 is TGTGCCAGCAGTACTCCCCAGGGACAGTCTCACTATGGCTACACCTTC. Residues: CASSTPQGQSHYGYTF.

This rearrangement joins TRBV7-9 to TRBJ2-7; 7 bases align to TRBD1. Unmatched junction bases numbered 9, after V lost 1 base and J lost 6 bases. This CDR3 contains 15 residues. Germline V gene data show CDR1 as SEHNR and CDR2 as FQNEAQ (reference sequence). CDR3 sequence reads: CASSLGRDSAREQYF. CDR3 in DNA: TGTGCCAGCAGCTTAGGACGGGACAGCGCCCGCGAGCAGTACTTC.

The V call is TRBV5-1, the J call TRBJ2-3; 16 bases match TRBD2. This CDR3 is 16 amino acids long. V gave up 4 bases and J gave up 7 bases; unmatched junction bases: 6. Per germline, CDR1 SGHRS and CDR2 YFSETQ. The CDR3 sequence: CASSRGLAGGPNTQYF. CDR3 nucleotides: TGCGCCAGCAGCAGGGGACTAGCGGGGGGGCCAAATACGCAGTATTTT. Drawing the rest from reference TRBV5-1 and TRBJ2-3, the complete variable domain is KAGVTQTPRYLIKTRGQQVTLSCSPISGHRSVSWYQQTPGQGLQFLFEYFSETQRNKGNFPGRFSGRQFSNSRSEMNVSTLELGDSALYLCASSRGLAGGPNTQYFGPGTRLTVL.

The chain carries TRBV28 and TRBJ1-2, with TRBD1 matching 8 bases. Germline V gene sequence: CDR1 MDHEN, CDR2 SYDVKM. J gave up 2 bases and V 2 bases, and 1 base lay outside the gene matches. This CDR3 is 14 amino acids long. CDR3 sequence reads: CASSLRQGNYGYTF. In nucleotides, the CDR3 is TGTGCCAGCAGTTTACGACAGGGGAACTATGGCTACACCTTC.